The 17 T cell receptor beta chains in this list originate from one sample, sequenced in a study of T cell changes during pregnancy in multiple sclerosis. Some clones are missing from TCRdb's copy, which holds only in-frame ones; the method was immunoSEQ multiplex PCR. The sample shows tens of thousands of clones, approximately 94% of them seen only once. The sample consisted of CD8+ T cells from peripheral blood mononuclear cells, taken in the third trimester of pregnancy. The receptors shown here come from a female donor with multiple sclerosis, enrolled in a pregnancy study.

The V gene is TRBV4-3, the J gene TRBJ2-5, with 7 bases matching TRBD1. Trimming at V came to 1 base and at J to 5 bases, leaving 7 bases not matched to a gene. Looked up from germline, CDR1 is LGHNA and CDR2 is YSLEER. The CDR3 length is 15 residues. CDR3 DNA sequence: TGCGCCAGCAGCCAAGGTCTAGGGGGCGATGAGACCCAGTACTTC. It specifies CASSQGLGGDETQYF.

In the case of this clone: Distinct nucleotide sequences in the sample also encode this CDR3. This chain uses TRBV5-1 with TRBJ1-3, with TRBD1 matching over 9 bases. The CDR3 contains 15 residues. Germline trimming cut 4 bases from V and 0 bases from J; bases unmatched to any gene: 2. Per the germline V gene, CDR1 is SGHRS and CDR2 is YFSETQ. CDR3 protein: CASSPTGGSGNTIYF. CDR3 bases: TGCGCCAGCAGCCCGACAGGGGGCTCTGGAAACACCATATATTTT.

The rearrangement joins TRBV21-1 to TRBJ2-3; the listed D gene, TRBD2, was not tested against the DNA. TRBV21-1 is termed a pseudogene. The CDR3 totals 18 residues. Written as DNA, the CDR3 is TGTGCCAGCAGCAAGGCGGCTAGCGGGCCCCTATGCACAGATACGCAGTATTTT. This sequence encodes CASSKAASGPLCTDTQYF.

The chain links TRBV10-2 to TRBJ2-1; D may be TRBD2 (6 bases). Germline CDR1 WSHSY, CDR2 SAAADI. The V and J ends lost 11 bases and 4 bases respectively, with 24 bases between them. The CDR3 consists of 16 residues. The CDR3 region is CAVWQRAEPHYNEQFF. DNA for the CDR3: TGCGCCGTTTGGCAGCGGGCCGAGCCCCATTACAATGAGCAGTTCTTC.

The chain has TRBV4-1 and TRBJ2-5; D unclear. The V end lost 3 bases, the J end lost 4 bases, and 9 bases lay between the germline ends. CDR1 is MGHRA, CDR2 YSYEKL, per germline. The CDR3 has 13 residues. CDR3 bases: TGCGCCAGCAGCCACCGGTCGGGAGAGACCCAGTACTTC. Translating it yields CASSHRSGETQYF.

This sequence joins TRBV7-9 and TRBJ2-7; 8 bases agree with TRBD2. This CDR3 is 14 amino acids long. The trim removed 2 bases at V and 3 bases at J, leaving 3 bases unmatched. Germline CDR1 reads SEHNR; CDR2 reads FQNEAQ (reference sequence). Here the CDR3 reads CASSLTSGVYEQYF. As DNA, the CDR3 is TGTGCCAGCAGCTTAACTAGCGGCGTCTACGAGCAGTACTTC.

The gene calls are TRBV6-1 and TRBJ1-2; 8 bases are shared with TRBD1. After removal of 2 bases from V and 1 base from J, the junction contained 6 bases not matched to a gene. There are 16 residues in the CDR3. Germline V gene data show CDR1 as MNHNS and CDR2 as SASEGT. The CDR3 bases are TGTGCCAGCAGTGAATTCGAGGACAGGGTTAACTATGGCTACACCTTC. Encoded protein: CASSEFEDRVNYGYTF.

The chain joins TRBV6-5 to TRBJ1-1, with a possible D match to TRBD1 (6 bases). There are 15 residues in the CDR3. Trimming removed 3 bases at V and 0 bases at J, with 11 bases between. Germline V gene data show CDR1 as MNHEY and CDR2 as SVGAGI. This chain's CDR3 is CASSYGGLMNTEAFF. As DNA, the CDR3 is TGTGCCAGCAGTTATGGGGGCTTAATGAACACTGAAGCTTTCTTT.

The V call is TRBV19, the J call TRBJ2-7, with D tentatively TRBD2 (6 bases). Germline V lookup: CDR1 LNHDA, CDR2 SQIVND (reference sequence). The CDR3 length is 14 residues. V was cut by 5 bases and J by 3 bases, with 14 bases left in between. CDR3 in amino acids: CASSLAEQYYEQYF. The CDR3 DNA sequence: TGTGCCAGTAGTTTAGCGGAGCAGTACTACGAGCAGTACTTC.

The genes are TRBV2 and TRBJ2-5, with D perhaps TRBD2 (6 bases). CDR3 length: 12 residues. Per the germline V gene, CDR1 is SNHLY and CDR2 is FYNNEI. V was shortened by 6 bases and J by 6 bases, with 11 bases between the two germline ends. The CDR3 coding sequence is TGTGCCAGCAGCGCGGGACCCCAGACCCAGTACTTC. Translating gives CASSAGPQTQYF.

The chain carries TRBV5-1 and TRBJ1-1; D possibly corresponds to TRBD1 (5 bases). Germline loops: CDR1 SGHRS, CDR2 YFSETQ. The V end was cut by 3 bases, the J end by 5 bases, with 20 bases between. The CDR3 loop spans 16 amino acids. The CDR3 sequence is CASSSSPLGASTEAFF. CDR3 sequence (DNA): TGCGCCAGCAGCTCCTCCCCCCTAGGGGCCTCGACTGAAGCTTTCTTT.

The chain couples TRBV7-9 to TRBJ1-5; D unresolved. The CDR3 totals 15 residues. The V gene lost 1 base and the J gene lost 6 bases, with 13 bases spanning the gap. Germline CDR1 and CDR2: SEHNR and FQNEAQ (reference sequence). The CDR3 DNA sequence: TGTGCCAGCAGCTTAGATCGGGGAATCGGTCAGCCCCAGCATTTT. Translation gives CASSLDRGIGQPQHF. The full variable domain, in which reference TRBV7-9 and TRBJ1-5 provide the parts outside the CDR3, is DTGVSQNPRHKITKRGQNVTFRCDPISEHNRLYWYRQTLGQGPEFLTYFQNEAQLEKSRLLSDRFSAERPKGSFSTLEIQRTEQGDSAMYLCASSLDRGIGQPQHFGDGTRLSIL.

The rearrangement uses TRBV12-5 and TRBJ1-3; D is undetermined. The V end was cut by 2 bases, the J end by 0 bases, with 8 bases between. The CDR3 covers 15 residues. Germline assignment: CDR1 LGHNT and CDR2 FRNRAP. The CDR3 loop reads CASGLSGNSGNTIYF. The DNA for the CDR3 is TGTGCTAGTGGTTTGTCGGGGAACTCTGGAAACACCATATATTTT. Complete variable domain (other parts from reference TRBV12-5 and TRBJ1-3): DARVTQTPRHKVTEMGQEVTMRCQPILGHNTVFWYRQTMMQGLELLAYFRNRAPLDDSGMPKDRFSAEMPDATLATLKIQPSEPRDSAVYFCASGLSGNSGNTIYFGEGSWLTVV.

The V and J genes are TRBV25-1 and TRBJ1-5; possible D gene TRBD1, 5 bases. In germline, CDR1 is MGHDK, CDR2 SYGVNS. The CDR3 spans 14 residues. V gave up 5 bases and J gave up 0 bases, with 8 bases separating them. Here the CDR3 reads CASSPGISNQPQHF. CDR3 coding DNA: TGTGCCAGCAGTCCAGGGATTAGCAATCAGCCCCAGCATTTT.

The genes are TRBV7-3 and TRBJ1-2; 7 bases line up with TRBD1. The CDR3 covers 14 residues. Germline CDR1 reads SGHTA; CDR2 reads FQGTGA. V shed 4 bases and J 3 bases; nucleotides not matched to a gene: 5. The CDR3 is CASSYGTEDYGYTF. The DNA for the CDR3 is TGTGCCAGCAGCTACGGGACAGAAGACTATGGCTACACCTTC.

This sequence joins TRBV7-9 and TRBJ2-1; possible D gene TRBD2, 5 bases. With 5 bases removed from V and 4 bases from J, the gap between germline ends came to 9 bases. This CDR3 has 13 amino acids. Looked up from germline, CDR1 is SEHNR and CDR2 is FQNEAQ (reference sequence). The CDR3 nucleotides read TGTGCCAGCAGCGACGAGCGGTACAATGAGCAGTTCTTC. Its protein product is CASSDERYNEQFF.

This chain links TRBV6-6 with TRBJ1-1; 8 positions match TRBD1. This CDR3 has 14 residues. The germline V gene encodes CDR1 MNHNY and CDR2 SVGAGI (reference sequence). J gave up 4 bases and V 5 bases, and 6 bases lay outside the gene matches. CDR3 DNA sequence: TGTGCCAGCAGTCCCGGACAGGGTGTCACTGAAGCTTTCTTT. It is translated as CASSPGQGVTEAFF.